This TCR beta chain was documented in a study of vaccination effects on CD4 cells after COVID-19. Study conclusions and caveats: In healthy vaccinees, only 1 of 255 vaccine-induced clones cross-reacted with common cold coronaviruses. Sampling in the study covered few convalescent patients and included no early post-infection timepoints.

Germline V gene sequence: CDR1 LGHDT, CDR2 YNNKEL (reference sequence). Trimming cost V 5 bases and J 7 bases; bases outside gene matches: 5. CDR3 size: 14 residues. The table came from immunoSEQ multiplex PCR; TCRdb's copy has only in-frame clones and leaves some out. Of about 40,000 clones in the sample, 65% to 75% are singletons; the top ten hold under 10%. Culture proceeded for 9 to 11 days, and CD4+ T cells were then isolated. Two doses of either BNT162b2 or mRNA-1273 were given to each participant. None of the vaccinated had previously contracted SARS-CoV-2, and their nucleocapsid antibodies tested negative. Cells had half their medium changed to IL-2 medium on days 3 and 7. As regards this clone: Its cognate antigen is unknown.

This sample comprised CD4+ T cells from PBMCs cultured without peptide, obtained after COVID-19 vaccination. The chain is built from TRBV3-1 (or the pseudogene TRBV3-2) and TRBJ1-6, with 7 nucleotides matching TRBD1. This clonotype was obtained from a human donor who received a COVID-19 vaccine. DNA of the CDR3: TGTGCCAGCAGCGACAGGGTAGTGAATTCACCCCTCCACTTT. Its protein product is CASSDRVVNSPLHF.